This T cell receptor (beta chain) was observed in a study of Graves' ophthalmopathy and Graves' hyperthyroidism. As for the study in general: Blood was drawn at initial diagnosis, before any treatment. Notes on the study in general: The model predicted ophthalmopathy progression with about 70% sensitivity and around 72% specificity.

The CDR3 consists of 16 residues. In germline, CDR1 is SGHTA, CDR2 FQGNSA. V was clipped by 7 bases and J by 3 bases; unmatched bases: 9. This clonotype came up many times. Its target is unknown. RNA transcripts yielded amplified TCR beta CDR3 regions. HTBI-primed first-round RT-PCR preceded second-round multiplex PCR. In TCRdb, the multiplex PCR reads were re-called with MiXCR into one record per CDR3 protein. The sample shows 650,000 to 800,000 distinct CDR3 sequences, under 50% of them seen only once. Sequencing input: peripheral blood. The clonotype comes from an adult man with Graves' ophthalmopathy. The J gene is TRBJ1-5, the V gene TRBV7-2; 10 nucleotides match TRBD1. The CDR3 DNA reads TGTGCCAGCACCCCCCAGGGACAGGGGAACAATCAGCCCCAGCATTTT. This encodes CASTPQGQGNNQPQHF.